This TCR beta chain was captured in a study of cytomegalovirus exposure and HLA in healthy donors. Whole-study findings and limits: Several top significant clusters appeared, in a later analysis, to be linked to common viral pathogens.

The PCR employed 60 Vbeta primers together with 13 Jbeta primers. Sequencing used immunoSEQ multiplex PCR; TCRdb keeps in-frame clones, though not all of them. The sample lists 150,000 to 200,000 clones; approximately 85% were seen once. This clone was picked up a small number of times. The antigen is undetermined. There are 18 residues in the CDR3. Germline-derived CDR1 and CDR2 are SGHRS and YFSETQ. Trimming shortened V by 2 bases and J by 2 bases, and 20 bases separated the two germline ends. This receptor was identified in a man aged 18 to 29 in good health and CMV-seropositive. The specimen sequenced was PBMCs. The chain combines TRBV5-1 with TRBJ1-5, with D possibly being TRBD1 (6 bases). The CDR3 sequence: CASSFNQGYEGGNQPQHF. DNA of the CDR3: TGCGCCAGCAGCTTCAACCAGGGGTACGAGGGTGGCAATCAGCCCCAGCATTTT.